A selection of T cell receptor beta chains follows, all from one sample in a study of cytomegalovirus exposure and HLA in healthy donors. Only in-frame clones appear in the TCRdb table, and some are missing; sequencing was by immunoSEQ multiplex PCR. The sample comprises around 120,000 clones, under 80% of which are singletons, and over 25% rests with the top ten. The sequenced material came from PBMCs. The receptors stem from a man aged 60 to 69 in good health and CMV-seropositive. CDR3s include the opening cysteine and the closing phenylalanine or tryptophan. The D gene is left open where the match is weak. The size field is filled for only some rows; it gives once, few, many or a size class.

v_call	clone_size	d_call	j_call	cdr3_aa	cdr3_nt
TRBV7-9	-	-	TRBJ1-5	CASSQGGGVGQPQHF	TGTGCCAGCAGCCAGGGAGGTGGGGTAGGCCAGCCCCAGCATTTT
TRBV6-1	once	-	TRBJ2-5	CASHWALTQYF	TGTGCCAGCCACTGGGCACTGACCCAGTACTTC
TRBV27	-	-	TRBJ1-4	CASSPTGLREKLFF	TGTGCCAGCAGTCCCACAGGGTTAAGGGAAAAACTGTTTTTT
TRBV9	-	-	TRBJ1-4	CASGKSGARGEKLFF	TGTGCCAGCGGGAAAAGCGGCGCTAGAGGTGAAAAACTGTTTTTT
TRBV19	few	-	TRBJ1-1	CASSIGNTEAFF	TGTGCCAGTAGTATCGGTAACACTGAAGCTTTCTTT
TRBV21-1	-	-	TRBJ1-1	CASSQRGTTMNTEAFF	TGTGCCAGCAGCCAAAGAGGGACAACGATGAACACTGAAGCTTTCTTT
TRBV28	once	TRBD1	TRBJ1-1	CASSVVTGASGNTEAFF	TGTGCCAGCAGTGTGGTTACAGGGGCCAGTGGGAACACTGAAGCTTTCTTT
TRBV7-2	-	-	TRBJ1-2	CASSTAGARDGYTF	TGTGCCAGCAGCACCGCGGGGGCGAGAGATGGCTACACCTTC
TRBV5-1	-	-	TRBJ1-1	CASSLEGSLAEAFF	TGCGCCAGCAGCTTGGAGGGGTCCCTTGCTGAAGCTTTCTTT
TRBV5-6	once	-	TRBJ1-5	CASSLAGAWGNQPQHF	TGTGCCAGCAGCTTGGCAGGGGCCTGGGGCAATCAGCCCCAGCATTTT
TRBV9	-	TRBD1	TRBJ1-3	CASSSGQVSSGNTIYF	TGTGCCAGCAGTTCGGGACAGGTGAGCTCTGGAAACACCATATATTTT
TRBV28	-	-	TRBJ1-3	CASSSGSSSGNTIYF	TGTGCCAGCAGTTCGGGGAGCTCCTCTGGAAACACCATATATTTT
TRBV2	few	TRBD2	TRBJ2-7	CASGLAGAYEQYF	TGTGCCAGCGGACTAGCGGGAGCCTACGAGCAGTACTTC
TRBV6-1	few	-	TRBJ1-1	CASSEDRMSTEAFF	TGTGCCAGCAGTGAAGACAGGATGAGCACTGAAGCTTTCTTT
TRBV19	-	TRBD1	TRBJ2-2	CASIEDRAGTGELFF	TGTGCCAGTATAGAGGACAGGGCGGGCACCGGGGAGCTGTTTTTT
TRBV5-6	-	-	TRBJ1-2	CASSLGGLDYGYTF	TGTGCCAGCAGCTTGGGAGGGCTTGACTATGGCTACACCTTC
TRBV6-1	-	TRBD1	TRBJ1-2	CASSEGDSLYTF	TGTGCCAGCAGTGAGGGGGACAGCCTCTACACCTTC